One sample yielded the 8 T cell receptor beta chains listed below, sequenced in a study of human T cells and chemical hapten exposure. TCRdb re-called the RACE reads with MiXCR, one entry per CDR3 protein. The sample has under 200,000 distinct CDR3 sequences; roughly 15% are singletons. Time point described: patch test 1, 2 weeks after DPC sensitization. This sample's treatment: therapeutic diphenylcyclopropenone sensitization with weekly scalp DPC. Sequenced here: whole blood, sampled in connection with sensitization to the hapten diphenylcyclopropenone (DPC). These receptors all stem from a woman in her twenties or thirties with alopecia areata. Some clones in this sample may be carry-over from other donors' samples.

This clonotype was seen only a few times. The rearrangement joins TRBV18 to TRBJ2-2, with no clear D. This CDR3 comprises 13 residues. V was clipped by 7 bases and J by 3 bases, with 9 bases between them. The V gene's germline CDR1 is KGHSH and CDR2 LQKENI. The CDR3, as DNA: TGTGCCAGCTTGAGCCAGCACACCGGGGAGCTGTTTTTT. It translates to CASLSQHTGELFF. Full variable domain (outside the CDR3, taken from reference TRBV18 and TRBJ2-2): NAGVMQNPRHLVRRRGQEARLRCSPMKGHSHVYWYRQLPEEGLKFMVYLQKENIIDESGMPKERFSAEFPKEGPSILRIQQVVRGDSAAYFCASLSQHTGELFFGEGSRLTVL.

This clonotype occurred a few times. The chain uses TRBV28 and TRBJ2-3; the D gene is possibly TRBD2 (6 bases). Germline V CDR1 and CDR2: MDHEN, SYDVKM. Trimming left V 3 bases short and J 2 bases short, with 9 bases between. The CDR3 covers 14 residues. The chain's CDR3 is CASSFGGITDTQYF. In DNA, the CDR3 is TGTGCCAGCAGTTTCGGCGGGATCACAGATACGCAGTATTTT.

This chain links TRBV7-6 with TRBJ2-7, with 8 bases aligning to TRBD2. J was trimmed by 1 base and V by 1 base; bases with no gene match: 6. The germline gives CDR1 SGHVS, CDR2 FNYEAQ. This CDR3 is built from 16 residues. The chain's CDR3 is CASSLGLSGVSYEQYF. The CDR3 nucleotides are TGTGCCAGCAGCTTAGGACTTAGCGGGGTGTCCTACGAGCAGTACTTC.

This clonotype was recorded a few times. CDR3 loop: CASTTRDSTGELFF. The CDR3 DNA follows: TGTGCCAGCACGACGCGGGATAGCACCGGGGAGCTGTTTTTT. V usage is TRBV6-1 and J usage is TRBJ2-2; a possible D gene is TRBD2 (6 bases). V was trimmed by 7 bases and J by 4 bases, leaving 13 bases between them. The CDR3 covers 14 residues. Germline loops: CDR1 MNHNS, CDR2 SASEGT.

The chain combines TRBV6-1 with TRBJ1-5; 8 positions match TRBD1. In germline, CDR1 is MNHNS, CDR2 SASEGT. The CDR3 length is 16 residues. J gave up 2 bases and V 5 bases, and 8 bases lay outside the gene matches. The CDR3 sequence is CASSPRTGRGNQPQHF. Written as DNA, the CDR3 is TGTGCCAGCAGTCCACGGACAGGGAGGGGCAATCAGCCCCAGCATTTT.

A few counts support this clonotype. The CDR3 bases are TGTGCCAGCAGTTTAGGGCAGCCCGTGAGCTCCTACGAGCAGTACTTC. It translates to CASSLGQPVSSYEQYF. The chain is built from TRBV27 and TRBJ2-7; D is uncertain. This CDR3 has 16 amino acids. The germline V and J ends were trimmed by 2 bases and 0 bases, with 14 bases remaining between them. Germline CDR1 MNHEY, CDR2 SMNVEV (reference sequence).

This clonotype was seen more than once but under ten times. V and J are TRBV7-8 and TRBJ2-7; 13 bases align to TRBD2. V lost 1 base, J lost 6 bases, and 3 bases stayed unmatched. The germline V gene encodes CDR1 SGHVS and CDR2 FQNEAQ. The CDR3 consists of 15 residues. As DNA, the CDR3 is TGTGCCAGCAGCTTAGAGCGACTAGCGGGAGGCGAGCAGTACTTC. Translating gives CASSLERLAGGEQYF.

V and J are TRBV6-6 and TRBJ2-5; D is possibly TRBD2 (6 bases). This CDR3 spans 14 amino acids. Germline CDR1 MNHNY, CDR2 SVGAGI (reference sequence). Trimming shortened V by 6 bases and J by 4 bases, and 15 bases separated the two germline ends. CDR3 DNA: TGTGCCAGCAGCTCGGACGGCGGGATAGAGACCCAGTACTTC. Translating gives CASSSDGGIETQYF.